The 23 T cell receptor beta chains below were found in one sample sequenced in a study of tumor-infiltrating lymphocytes in primary liver carcinoma listed by TCRdb under 2017. The instrument was an Illumina HiSeq 2500. A constant-region primer and ProtoScript II reverse transcriptase were used to reverse-transcribe TCRbeta-specific cDNA from around 480 ng total RNA. Construction of the TCRbeta libraries relied on three nested rounds of multiplex PCR, following a slightly modified ARM-PCR procedure. The first two PCR rounds used multiplex TRBV1-TRBV30 forward primers with a Cbeta reverse primer, each for about 9 cycles. TCRdb trimmed public reads at Q25 via fastp, called clones via MiXCR and kept in-frame beta chains. Each entry is one CDR3 protein sequence, shown with its most common DNA and genes. The sample data list some 94,000 distinct CDR3 sequences, and roughly 69% of these were observed just once. The ten largest account for over 9.5% of the sample.

Total RNA and DNA were co-extracted from about 20-30 mg of bulk tissue with the AllPrep DNA/RNA mini kit, without cell sorting. The sample was liver tumor tissue from sampling region 5. What this sample's cell subset or site label stands for: tumor region T5, tumor centre. These receptors were collected from a woman aged 60 to 75 with primary liver carcinoma and hepatitis B virus infection.

Worth noting for this clonotype: Relative to the germline gene, one junction end is altered; a read error may explain this. The rearrangement uses TRBV11-2 and TRBJ2-7; D gene uncertain. The CDR3 covers 12 residues. Germline V CDR1 and CDR2: SGHAT, FQNNGV. The CDR3 spells CASSYLSYEQYF. CDR3 nucleotides: TGTGCCAGCAGTTACCTTTCCTACGAGCAGTATTTC. Full variable domain (missing parts from reference TRBV11-2 and TRBJ2-7): EAGVAQSPRYKIIEKRQSVAFWCNPISGHATLYWYQQILGQGPKLLIQFQNNGVVDDSQLPKDRFSAERLKGVDSTLKIQPAKLEDSAVYLCASSYLSYEQYFGPGTRLTVT.

This sequence joins TRBV28 and TRBJ1-5; 7 nucleotides agree with TRBD1. J was trimmed by 0 bases and V by 11 bases; bases with no gene match: 10. Per the germline V gene, CDR1 is MDHEN and CDR2 is SYDVKM. CDR3 length: 15 residues. Here the CDR3 reads CAQGDSQCSNQPQHF. The CDR3 DNA is TGTGCCCAAGGGGACAGCCAATGTAGCAATCAGCCCCAGCATTTT.

With regard to this clonotype: An end of the junction differs from the germline gene, which may be a read error. This rearrangement joins TRBV11-3 to TRBJ2-3; D not resolved. CDR3 length: 14 residues. The germline V gene has CDR1 SGHNT and CDR2 YENEEA. In DNA form, the CDR3 reads TGTGCCAGCAACTTAGATCCGTCCAGTTTCACACCCTTTTTC. It codes for CASNLDPSSFTPFF.

Concerning this clonotype: One end of the junction does not line up with germline, which may come from a read error. V and J are TRBV5-4 and TRBJ2-1; TRBD2 matches at 8 bases. This CDR3 has 15 residues. Looked up from germline, CDR1 is SGHNT and CDR2 is YYREEE (reference sequence). The CDR3 nucleotides are TGTGCCTGCAGCCCACGTGGCGGGAGGACAAATGAGCAGTTCTTC. Its protein product is CACSPRGGRTNEQFF.

On this clonotype: Mismatch with germline at one junction end may stem from a read error. The CDR3 is CTSTLEMDGELFF. CDR3 sequence (DNA): TGTACCAGCACTTTAGAGATGGACGGGGAGCTGTTTTTT. The V call is TRBV12-3 or TRBV12-4, the J call TRBJ2-2; unclear D gene. This CDR3 spans 13 amino acids.

A note on this clonotype: A read error is likely, as this CDR3 ends without the conserved phenylalanine or tryptophan. V is TRBV11-3 and J is TRBJ2-3; D is unclear. Germline V lookup: CDR1 SGHNT, CDR2 YENEEA. CDR3 length: 17 amino acids. With 2 bases removed from V and 3 bases from J, the gap between germline ends came to 18 bases. The DNA for the CDR3 is TGTGCCAGCAGCTTATCGCTTCGGCCGTTACGGACAGATACGCAGTATTTG. It is translated as CASSLSLRPLRTDTQYL.

Remarks on this clonotype: A much bigger clone sits one base away, suggesting this may be a read error. The rearrangement joins TRBV5-1 to TRBJ2-7, with D maybe TRBD1 (6 bases). The CDR3 loop spans 16 amino acids. CDR1 and CDR2 from the germline V gene are SGHRS and YFSETQ. The CDR3 loop reads CASSLGPQGYYYDQYF. CDR3 nucleotide sequence: TGCGCCAGCAGCTTGGGACCACAGGGCTACTACTACGATCAGTACTTC. The complete variable domain, with remaining parts taken from reference TRBV5-1 and TRBJ2-7, reads KAGVTQTPRYLIKTRGQQVTLSCSPISGHRSVSWYQQTPGQGLQFLFEYFSETQRNKGNFPGRFSGRQFSNSRSEMNVSTLELGDSALYLCASSLGPQGYYYDQYFGPGTRLTVT.

The rearrangement uses TRBV28 and TRBJ1-1; weak D call: TRBD1 (5 bases). This CDR3 comprises 14 residues. Trimming removed 4 bases from V and 9 bases from J, with 18 bases in between. CDR1 is MDHEN and CDR2 is SYDVKM in the germline V gene. Here the CDR3 DNA reads TGTGCCAGCAGTTCAAGGCGACAGTTGCGGCAAGCTTTCTTT. Amino acid sequence: CASSSRRQLRQAFF.

The table lists this clonotype with a few counts. A much larger clone lies one base from this, so it may be a read error. Because it lacks the conserved phenylalanine or tryptophan at the end, this CDR3 is likely a read error. The J gene is TRBJ2-2, the V gene TRBV6-5; perhaps TRBD1 as D (6 bases). This CDR3 is 13 amino acids long. The V end was cut by 4 bases, the J end by 4 bases, with 7 bases between. Germline V gives CDR1 MNHEY, CDR2 SVGAGI. CDR3 residues: CASSSGVTGELFL. The CDR3 DNA sequence: TGTGCCAGCAGTTCAGGGGTCACCGGGGAGCTGTTTCTT.

This chain connects TRBV11-2 to TRBJ2-5; 7 bases map to TRBD2. CDR1 SGHAT and CDR2 FQNNGV come from the germline V gene. The CDR3 contains 14 residues. J lost 4 bases, V lost 6 bases, and 8 bases had no gene match. The CDR3 is CASSGGTIIETQYF. The CDR3 coding sequence is TGTGCCAGCAGTGGAGGGACTATAATAGAGACCCAGTACTTC.

Of note for this clonotype: A much larger clone differs from this one at a single base, so this may be a read error. J is TRBJ2-2 and V is TRBV29-1; D may match TRBD1 or TRBD2 (7 bases each). The length of the CDR3 is 13 residues. The germline V gene has CDR1 SQVTM and CDR2 ANQGSEA. This chain's CDR3 is CNAMTGRVGELFF. The CDR3 DNA reads TGCAACGCTATGACAGGGAGGGTCGGGGAGCTGTTTTTT.

The rearrangement joins TRBV5-4 to TRBJ2-7, with D tentatively TRBD1 (6 bases). V lost 0 bases and J 4 bases, leaving 14 bases between the germline ends. This CDR3 spans 15 amino acids. CDR1 is SGHNT, CDR2 YYREEE, per germline (reference sequence). As DNA, the CDR3 is TGTGCCAGCAGCTTGGAACAGGGTTTAGGTTACGAGCAGTACTTC. This gives the protein CASSLEQGLGYEQYF.

The chain recombines TRBV5-1 with TRBJ2-3; the D is unclear. The CDR3 consists of 13 residues. Germline lookup yields CDR1 SGHRS and CDR2 YFSETQ. Trimming shortened V by 1 base and J by 4 bases, and 7 bases separated the two germline ends. CDR3 residues: CASSLMRSDTQYF. For the CDR3, the DNA is TGCGCCAGCAGCTTGATGAGGTCAGATACGCAGTATTTT.

On this clonotype: A clone one base away is much larger, so this may be a read error. The CDR3 does not close with the conserved phenylalanine or tryptophan, likely indicating a read error. The rearrangement joins TRBV19 to TRBJ2-7, with a possible D match to TRBD2 (6 bases). Between the trimmed V and J ends, which lost 5 bases and 2 bases, there was a span of 16 bases. The CDR3 totals 15 residues. Germline V gene data show CDR1 as LNHDA and CDR2 as SQIVND (reference sequence). DNA for the CDR3: TGTGCCAGTAGTGCGGGGACCGACGGGACCTACGAGCAGTACCTC. Its translation: CASSAGTDGTYEQYL.

The V and J genes are TRBV5-1 and TRBJ2-1; TRBD2 matches at 9 bases. The CDR3 is made up of 14 amino acids. Germline V gene data show CDR1 as SGHRS and CDR2 as YFSETQ. After removal of 6 bases from V and 4 bases from J, the junction contained 5 bases not matched to a gene. The CDR3 loop is CASKTSGSYNEQFF. For the CDR3, the DNA is TGCGCCAGCAAAACTAGCGGGTCATACAATGAGCAGTTCTTC.

This clonotype was observed a few times. A much larger clonotype is one base distant, so this may be a read error. The chain has TRBV5-6 and TRBJ2-7; D unclear. The V gene's germline CDR1 is SGHDT and CDR2 YYEEEE. The CDR3 consists of 15 residues. The V and J ends lost 0 bases and 0 bases respectively, with 10 bases between them. CDR3: CASSLGRGSSYEQYF. The CDR3 DNA follows: TGTGCCAGCAGCTTGGGCAGAGGAAGCTCCTACGAGCAGTACTTC.

This clonotype was picked up a small number of times. A much larger clone differs from this one at a single base, so this may be a read error. The genes are TRBV29-1 and TRBJ2-3, with no clear D. CDR1 and CDR2 from the germline V gene are SQVTM and ANQGSEA. The CDR3 covers 14 residues. The V end lost 7 bases, the J end lost 0 bases, and 14 bases lay between the germline ends. The CDR3 here is CSATPKTSTDTQYF. In DNA, the CDR3 is TGCAGCGCTACCCCTAAGACTAGCACAGATACGCAGTATTTT.

For this clonotype: With a much larger clone just one base away, this may be a read error. In DNA form, the CDR3 reads TGTGCCTGGAGTAGGGGCTCTGGGACCAACGTCCTGACTTTC. Its protein product is CAWSRGSGTNVLTF. This chain uses TRBV30 with TRBJ2-6, with TRBD1 as a possible D gene (5 bases). The CDR3 covers 14 residues. CDR1 is GTSNPN and CDR2 is SVGIG in the germline V gene (reference sequence). Full variable domain (remainder filled in from reference TRBV30 and TRBJ2-6): SQTIHQWPATLVQPVGSPLSLECTVEGTSNPNLYWYRQAAGRGLQLLFYSVGIGQISSEVPQNLSASRPQDRQFILSSKKLLLSDSGFYLCAWSRGSGTNVLTFGAGSRLTVL.

About this clonotype itself: One junction end disagrees with the germline gene, perhaps due to a read error. This chain links TRBV5-1 with TRBJ1-1, with unresolved D. The CDR3 spans 12 residues. CDR1 SGHRS and CDR2 YFSETQ come from the germline V gene. In DNA, the CDR3 is TGCGCCAGCAACTTGACGGACACTGAAGCTTTCTTT. This codes for CASNLTDTEAFF.

The rearrangement links TRBV12-3 or TRBV12-4 to TRBJ2-7; D may be TRBD2 (6 bases). Trimming stripped 4 bases from V and 3 bases from J, with 22 bases between. The CDR3 runs to 17 residues. CDR3 nucleotide sequence: TGTGCCAGCAGTTCCGACGGAGGCGGGGCCCGTTACTACGAGCAGTACTTC. As protein: CASSSDGGGARYYEQYF.

This clonotype was counted at least ten times. This chain links TRBV4-1 with TRBJ2-4; a possible D gene is TRBD2 (5 bases). Trimming shortened V by 0 bases and J by 0 bases, and 9 bases separated the two germline ends. The germline V gene encodes CDR1 MGHRA and CDR2 YSYEKL. CDR3 length equals 16 residues. CDR3 residues: CASSQEQTIAKNIQYF. CDR3 sequence (DNA): TGCGCCAGCAGCCAAGAACAGACTATAGCCAAAAACATTCAGTACTTC.

Details on this clonotype: This may be a read error: a much more frequent sequence differs by one nucleotide. This chain connects TRBV30 to TRBJ1-5; weak D call: TRBD1 (6 bases). CDR1 is GTSNPN and CDR2 is SVGIG in the germline V gene (reference sequence). This CDR3 has 16 amino acids. The CDR3 region is CTWSAHLGGANQPQHF. The CDR3 bases are TGTACCTGGAGTGCCCACCTTGGGGGGGCCAATCAGCCCCAGCATTTT.

Regarding this clonotype: One end of the junction varies from germline; a read error may be responsible. This rearrangement joins TRBV11-1 to TRBJ2-3; 8 positions agree with TRBD2. This CDR3 spans 14 amino acids. The germline V gene encodes CDR1 SGHAT and CDR2 FQDESV (reference sequence). The CDR3 here is CASSLRQRAGEPHF. The DNA of the CDR3 is TGTGCCAGCAGCTTGAGGCAACGAGCGGGAGAGCCTCACTTT.